The entry that follows covers one T cell receptor beta chain sequence. Looked up from germline, CDR1 is SNHLY and CDR2 is FYNNEI. The CDR3 has 16 residues. The V gene end was trimmed by 3 bases and the J gene end by 0 bases; junction bases not matched to a gene: 3. The sample comes from a study of blood T cell repertoires in COVID-19. About the research overall: COVID-19 samples collected from the United States, Italy and Spain covered acute and convalescent phases.

Some clones are missing from TCRdb's copy, which holds only in-frame ones; the method was immunoSEQ multiplex PCR. Of 8,500 to 10,000 clones listed, around 84% are singletons. The chain has TRBV2 and TRBJ2-1; 9 bases map to TRBD2. Material for sequencing was peripheral blood. The clonotype originates from a human donor in a cohort sampled during active COVID-19. The DNA for the CDR3 is TGTGCCAGCAGTGAGGTAGCGGGGGCCTCCTACAATGAGCAGTTCTTC. The encoded protein is CASSEVAGASYNEQFF.